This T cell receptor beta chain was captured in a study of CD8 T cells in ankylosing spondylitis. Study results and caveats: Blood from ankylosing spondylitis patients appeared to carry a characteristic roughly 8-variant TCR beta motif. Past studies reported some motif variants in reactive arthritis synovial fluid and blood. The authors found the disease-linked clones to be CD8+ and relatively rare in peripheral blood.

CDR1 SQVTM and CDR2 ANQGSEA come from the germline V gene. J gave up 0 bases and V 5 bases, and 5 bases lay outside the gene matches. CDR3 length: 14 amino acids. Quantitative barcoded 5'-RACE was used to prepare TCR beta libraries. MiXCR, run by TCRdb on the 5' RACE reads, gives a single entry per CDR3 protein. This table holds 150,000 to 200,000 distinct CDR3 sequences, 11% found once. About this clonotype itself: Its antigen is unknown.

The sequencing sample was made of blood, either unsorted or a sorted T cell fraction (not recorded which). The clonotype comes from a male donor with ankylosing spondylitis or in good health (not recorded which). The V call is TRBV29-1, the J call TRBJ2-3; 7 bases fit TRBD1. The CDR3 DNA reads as TGCAGCGTTCAAGGGGGCTTCAGCACAGATACGCAGTATTTT. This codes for CSVQGGFSTDTQYF.